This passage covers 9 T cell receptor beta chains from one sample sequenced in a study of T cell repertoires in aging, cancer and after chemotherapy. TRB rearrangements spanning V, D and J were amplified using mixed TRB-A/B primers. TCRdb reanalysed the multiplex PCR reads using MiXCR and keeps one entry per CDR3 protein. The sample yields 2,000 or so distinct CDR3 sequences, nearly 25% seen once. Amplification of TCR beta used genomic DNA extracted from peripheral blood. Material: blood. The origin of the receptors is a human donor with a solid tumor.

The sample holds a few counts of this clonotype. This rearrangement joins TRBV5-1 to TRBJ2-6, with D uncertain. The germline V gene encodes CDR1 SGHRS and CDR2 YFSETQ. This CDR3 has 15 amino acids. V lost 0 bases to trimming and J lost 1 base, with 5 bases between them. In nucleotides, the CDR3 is TGCGCCAGCAGCTTGGCGGTATCTGGGGCCAACGTCCTGACTTTC. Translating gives CASSLAVSGANVLTF.

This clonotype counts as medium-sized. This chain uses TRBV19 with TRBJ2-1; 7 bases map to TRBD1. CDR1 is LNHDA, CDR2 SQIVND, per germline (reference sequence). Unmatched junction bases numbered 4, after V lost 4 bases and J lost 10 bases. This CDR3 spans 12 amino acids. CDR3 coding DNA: TGTGCCAGTAGTACCTCGGGACAGGAGCAGTTCTTC. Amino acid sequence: CASSTSGQEQFF.

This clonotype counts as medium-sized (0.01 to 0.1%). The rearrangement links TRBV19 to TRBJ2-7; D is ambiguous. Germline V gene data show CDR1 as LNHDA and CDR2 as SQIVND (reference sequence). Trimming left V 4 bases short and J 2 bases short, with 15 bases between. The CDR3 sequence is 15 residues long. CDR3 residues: CASSKAWASTYEQYF. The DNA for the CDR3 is TGTGCCAGTAGTAAGGCGTGGGCCTCTACCTACGAGCAGTACTTC.

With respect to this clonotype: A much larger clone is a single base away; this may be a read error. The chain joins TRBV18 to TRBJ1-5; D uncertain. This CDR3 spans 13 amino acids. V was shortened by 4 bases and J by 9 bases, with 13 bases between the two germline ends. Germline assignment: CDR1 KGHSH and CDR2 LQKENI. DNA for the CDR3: TGTGCCAGCTCACAGGGCAGGCAATGGCCCCAGCATTTT. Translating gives CASSQGRQWPQHF.

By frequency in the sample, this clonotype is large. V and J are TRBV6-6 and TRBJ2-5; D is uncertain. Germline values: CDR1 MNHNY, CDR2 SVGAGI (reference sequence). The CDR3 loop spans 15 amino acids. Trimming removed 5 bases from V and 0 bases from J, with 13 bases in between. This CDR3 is CASSMSDDYQETQYF. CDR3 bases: TGTGCCAGCAGTATGAGCGACGACTACCAAGAGACCCAGTACTTC.

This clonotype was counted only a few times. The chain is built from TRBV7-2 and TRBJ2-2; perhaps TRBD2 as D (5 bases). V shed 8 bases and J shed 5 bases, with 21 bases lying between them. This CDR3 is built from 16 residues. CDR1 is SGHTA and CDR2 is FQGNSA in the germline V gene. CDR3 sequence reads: CASRADSFSRTGELFF. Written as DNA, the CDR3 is TGTGCCAGCCGGGCGGACTCGTTTTCCCGAACCGGGGAGCTGTTTTTT.

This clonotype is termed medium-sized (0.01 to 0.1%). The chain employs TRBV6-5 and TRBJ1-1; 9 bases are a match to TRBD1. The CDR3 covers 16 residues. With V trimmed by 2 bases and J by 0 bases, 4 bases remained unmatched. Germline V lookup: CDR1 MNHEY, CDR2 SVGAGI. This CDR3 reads CASSYGTGKVNTEAFF. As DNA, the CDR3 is TGTGCCAGCAGTTACGGGACAGGGAAAGTGAACACTGAAGCTTTCTTT.

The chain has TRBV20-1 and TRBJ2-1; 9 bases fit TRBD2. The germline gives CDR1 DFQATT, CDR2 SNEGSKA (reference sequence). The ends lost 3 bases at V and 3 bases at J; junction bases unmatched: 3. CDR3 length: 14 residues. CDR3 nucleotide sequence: TGCAGTGCTAGTCAGCGGGGGGTCTACAATGAGCAGTTCTTC. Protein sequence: CSASQRGVYNEQFF.

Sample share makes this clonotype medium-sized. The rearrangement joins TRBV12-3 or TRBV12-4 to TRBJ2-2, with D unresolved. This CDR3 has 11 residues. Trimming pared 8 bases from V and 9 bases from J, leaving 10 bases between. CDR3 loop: CASRSERELFF. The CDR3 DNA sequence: TGTGCCAGCCGATCTGAACGGGAGCTGTTTTTT.